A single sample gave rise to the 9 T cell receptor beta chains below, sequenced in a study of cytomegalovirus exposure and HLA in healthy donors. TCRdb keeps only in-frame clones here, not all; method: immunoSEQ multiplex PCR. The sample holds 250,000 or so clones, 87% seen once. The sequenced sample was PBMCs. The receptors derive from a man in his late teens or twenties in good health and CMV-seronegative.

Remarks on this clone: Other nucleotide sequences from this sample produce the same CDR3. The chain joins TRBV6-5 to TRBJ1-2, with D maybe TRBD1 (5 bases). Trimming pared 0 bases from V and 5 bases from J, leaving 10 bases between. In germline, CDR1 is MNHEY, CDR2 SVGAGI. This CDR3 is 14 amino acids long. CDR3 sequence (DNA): TGTGCCAGCAGTTACTCGAGAGACAGTTATGGCTACACCTTC. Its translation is CASSYSRDSYGYTF.

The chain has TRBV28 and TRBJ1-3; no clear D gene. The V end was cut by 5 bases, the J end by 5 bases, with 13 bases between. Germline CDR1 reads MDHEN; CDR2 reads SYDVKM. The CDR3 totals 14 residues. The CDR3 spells CASSGTGRRNTIYF. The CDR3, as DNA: TGTGCCAGCAGTGGCACCGGGAGGCGAAACACCATATATTTT.

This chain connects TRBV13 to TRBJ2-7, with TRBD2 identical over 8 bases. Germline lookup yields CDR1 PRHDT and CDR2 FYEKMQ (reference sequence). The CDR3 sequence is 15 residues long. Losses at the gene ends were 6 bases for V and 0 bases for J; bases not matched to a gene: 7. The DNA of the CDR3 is TGTGCCAGCAGTATTGGACTAGCCGGCTCCTACGAGCAGTACTTC. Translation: CASSIGLAGSYEQYF.

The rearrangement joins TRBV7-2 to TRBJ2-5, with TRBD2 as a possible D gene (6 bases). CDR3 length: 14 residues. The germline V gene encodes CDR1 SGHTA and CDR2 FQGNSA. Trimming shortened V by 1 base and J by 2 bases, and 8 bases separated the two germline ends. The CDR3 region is CASSLGLGQETQYF. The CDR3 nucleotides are TGTGCCAGCAGCTTAGGACTAGGGCAAGAGACCCAGTACTTC.

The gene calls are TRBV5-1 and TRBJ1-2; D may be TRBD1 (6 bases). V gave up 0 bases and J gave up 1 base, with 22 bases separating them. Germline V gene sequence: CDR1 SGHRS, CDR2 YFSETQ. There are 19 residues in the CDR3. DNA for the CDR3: TGCGCCAGCAGCTTGGGGGGTCCTAGAGACAGGACTCATAACTATGGCTACACCTTC. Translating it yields CASSLGGPRDRTHNYGYTF.

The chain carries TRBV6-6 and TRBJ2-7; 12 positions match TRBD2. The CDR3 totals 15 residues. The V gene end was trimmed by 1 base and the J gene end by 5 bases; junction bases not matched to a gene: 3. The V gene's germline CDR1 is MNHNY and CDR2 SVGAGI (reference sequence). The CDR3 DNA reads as TGTGCCAGCAGTTACTTACGACTAGCGGGAGACGAGCAGTACTTC. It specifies CASSYLRLAGDEQYF.

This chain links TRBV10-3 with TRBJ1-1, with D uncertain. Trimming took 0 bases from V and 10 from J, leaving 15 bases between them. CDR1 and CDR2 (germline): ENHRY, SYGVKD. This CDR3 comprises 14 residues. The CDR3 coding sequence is TGTGCCATCAGTGAGTCATTTGGCGCCGAGGGAGCTTTCTTT. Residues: CAISESFGAEGAFF.

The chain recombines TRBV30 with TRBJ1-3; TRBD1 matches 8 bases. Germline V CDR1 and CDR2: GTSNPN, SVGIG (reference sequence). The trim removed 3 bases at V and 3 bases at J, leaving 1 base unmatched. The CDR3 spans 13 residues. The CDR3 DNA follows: TGTGCCTGGAGCGGGACAGGTGGAAACACCATATATTTT. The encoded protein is CAWSGTGGNTIYF.

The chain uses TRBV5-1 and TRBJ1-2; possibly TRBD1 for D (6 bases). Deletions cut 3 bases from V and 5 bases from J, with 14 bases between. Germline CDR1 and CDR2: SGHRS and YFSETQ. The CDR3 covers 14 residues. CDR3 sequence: CASSSDRQVYGYTF. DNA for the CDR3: TGCGCCAGCAGCTCGGACCGACAGGTTTATGGCTACACCTTC.